This T cell receptor (beta chain) was captured in a study of OX40 agonist ivuxolimab in advanced cancers. Study in general: Males comprised 75% to 90% of the group, whose mean age was approximately 60 years (range roughly 20 to 85).

A note on this clone: What it binds is unknown.

Clones were read by immunoSEQ multiplex PCR, and TCRdb kept only the in-frame ones, dropping some. The profile shows roughly 36,000 clones, about 82% of them singletons. General study results and limits: The antigens recognized by the expanded peripheral T cells, that is their antigen specificity, were not determined. CD8+ T cells averaged more expanded clones than CD4+.

Anyone with autoimmune disease history or systemic immunosuppression was excluded. The origin of this receptor is an adult with an advanced solid tumor such as melanoma, head and neck, liver or kidney cancer. Material: CD4+ or CD8+ T cells sorted from blood, obtained in a trial of the OX40 agonist ivuxolimab.

The CDR3 reads CASSDDRFQPQHF. CDR3 nucleotides: TGTGCCAGCAGTGACGACAGGTTTCAGCCCCAGCATTTT. This sequence joins TRBV6-4 and TRBJ1-5; a possible D gene is TRBD1 (6 bases). The germline V and J ends were trimmed by 2 bases and 6 bases, with 8 bases remaining between them. The CDR3 covers 13 residues. Germline CDR1 is MRHNA and CDR2 is SNTAGT.